This entry concerns a single TCR beta chain. Germline assignment: CDR1 SGHAT and CDR2 FQNNGV. V dropped 4 bases and J dropped 2; count of bases not matched to a gene: 5. This CDR3 spans 15 amino acids. The data are from a study of T-cell memory formation after mild COVID-19. TCRdb recomputed calls from the 5' RACE reads with MiXCR, one row per CDR3 protein. Among 530,000 or so distinct CDR3 sequences listed, around 16% were seen once. The sequencing sample was made of PBMCs or a T cell subset sorted from them (not recorded which). The sequence came from an adult woman who had mild COVID-19 (a few samples of this study predate the infection). Cell type and time point are not known. V usage is TRBV11-2 and J usage is TRBJ2-7; 10 bases are a match to TRBD2. Written as DNA, the CDR3 is TGTGCCAGCAGCTACTGGACTAGCGGAACCTACGAGCAGTACTTC. Protein: CASSYWTSGTYEQYF. The variable domain in full, with the rest retrieved from reference TRBV11-2 and TRBJ2-7, is EAGVAQSPRYKIIEKRQSVAFWCNPISGHATLYWYQQILGQGPKLLIQFQNNGVVDDSQLPKDRFSAERLKGVDSTLKIQPAKLEDSAVYLCASSYWTSGTYEQYFGPGTRLTVT.